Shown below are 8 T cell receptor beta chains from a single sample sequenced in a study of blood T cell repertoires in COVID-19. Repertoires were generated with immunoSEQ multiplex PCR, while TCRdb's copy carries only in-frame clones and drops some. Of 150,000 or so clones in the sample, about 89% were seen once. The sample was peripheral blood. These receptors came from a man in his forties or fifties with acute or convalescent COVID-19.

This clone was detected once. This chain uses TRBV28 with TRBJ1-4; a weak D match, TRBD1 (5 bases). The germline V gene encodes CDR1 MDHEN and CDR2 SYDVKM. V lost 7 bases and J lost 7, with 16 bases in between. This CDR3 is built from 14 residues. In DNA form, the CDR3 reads TGTGCCAGCACAAGTGGGCAGGGTAGTGAAAAACTGTTTTTT. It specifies CASTSGQGSEKLFF. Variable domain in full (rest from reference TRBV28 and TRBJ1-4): DVKVTQSSRYLVKRTGEKVFLECVQDMDHENMFWYRQDPGLGLRLIYFSYDVKMKEKGDIPEGYSVSREKKERFSLILESASTNQTSMYLCASTSGQGSEKLFFGSGTQLSVL.

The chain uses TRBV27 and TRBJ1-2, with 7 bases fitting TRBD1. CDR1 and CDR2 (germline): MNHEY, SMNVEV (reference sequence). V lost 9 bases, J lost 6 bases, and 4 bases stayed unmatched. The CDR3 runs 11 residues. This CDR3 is CASLQGHGYTF. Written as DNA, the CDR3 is TGTGCCAGTTTACAGGGGCATGGCTACACCTTC.

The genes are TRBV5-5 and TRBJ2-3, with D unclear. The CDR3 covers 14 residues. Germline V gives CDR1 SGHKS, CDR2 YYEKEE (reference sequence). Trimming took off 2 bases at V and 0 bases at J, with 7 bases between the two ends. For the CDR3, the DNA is TGTGCCAGCAGCTTTCGCGTTAGCACAGATACGCAGTATTTT. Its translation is CASSFRVSTDTQYF.

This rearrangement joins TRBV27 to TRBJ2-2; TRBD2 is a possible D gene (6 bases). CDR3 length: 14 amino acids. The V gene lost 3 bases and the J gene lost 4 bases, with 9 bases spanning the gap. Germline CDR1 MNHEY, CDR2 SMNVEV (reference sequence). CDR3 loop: CASSLAGGTGELFF. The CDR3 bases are TGTGCCAGCAGTTTGGCCGGGGGCACCGGGGAGCTGTTTTTT.

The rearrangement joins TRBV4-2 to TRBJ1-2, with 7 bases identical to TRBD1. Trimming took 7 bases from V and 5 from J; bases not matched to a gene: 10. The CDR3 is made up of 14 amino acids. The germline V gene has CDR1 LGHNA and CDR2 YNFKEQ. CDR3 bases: TGTGCCAGCAACAACCCCCAGACAGGGTATGGCTACACCTTC. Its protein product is CASNNPQTGYGYTF.

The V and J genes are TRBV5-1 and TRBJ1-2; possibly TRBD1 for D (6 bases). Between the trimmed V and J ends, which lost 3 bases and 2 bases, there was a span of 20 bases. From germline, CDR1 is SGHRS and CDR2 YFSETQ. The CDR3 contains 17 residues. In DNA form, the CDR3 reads TGCGCCAGCAGCTCCGGACAGACTCAACGCGGCAACTATGGCTACACCTTC. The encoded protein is CASSSGQTQRGNYGYTF.

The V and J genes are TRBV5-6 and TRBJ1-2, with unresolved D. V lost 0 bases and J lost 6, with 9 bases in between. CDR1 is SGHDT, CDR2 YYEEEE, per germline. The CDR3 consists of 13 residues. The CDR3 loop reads CASSLALGDGYTF. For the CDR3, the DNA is TGTGCCAGCAGCTTGGCGCTCGGGGATGGCTACACCTTC.

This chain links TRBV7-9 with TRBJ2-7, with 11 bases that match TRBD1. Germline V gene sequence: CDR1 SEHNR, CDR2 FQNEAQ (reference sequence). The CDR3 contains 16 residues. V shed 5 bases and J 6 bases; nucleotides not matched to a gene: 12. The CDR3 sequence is CASSMKDRGPLTEQYF. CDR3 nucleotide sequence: TGTGCCAGCAGCATGAAGGACAGGGGGCCTTTGACCGAGCAGTACTTC. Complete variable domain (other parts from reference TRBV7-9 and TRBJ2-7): DTGVSQNPRHKITKRGQNVTFRCDPISEHNRLYWYRQTLGQGPEFLTYFQNEAQLEKSRLLSDRFSAERPKGSFSTLEIQRTEQGDSAMYLCASSMKDRGPLTEQYFGPGTRLTVT.